The 15 T cell receptor beta chains below all came from one sample that was sequenced in a study of post-analysis software for immune sequencing data. Their cognate antigens are unknown. Study conclusions and caveats: TRBV5-6, TRBV5-1 and TRBV20-1 belonged to a set of five TRBV segments that were more frequent in patients than controls.

Unique molecular identifiers had been added to the TCR beta cDNA libraries. TCRdb re-called the PCR reads through MiXCR, storing one row per CDR3 protein. This table has about 150,000 distinct CDR3 sequences, approximately 30% appearing once. Input material: blood. These receptors came from a girl between 10 and 17 years old with multiple sclerosis.

On this clonotype: This sequence may be a read error, since a much larger clone differs from it by one base. Written as DNA, the CDR3 is TGCGCCAGCAGCTTGGCCGGCGGCAGCTCCTACAATGAGCAGTACTTC. This translates into CASSLAGGSSYNEQYF. V and J are TRBV5-1 and TRBJ2-1; no firm D call. The DNA matches TRBJ2-7 better at its end, which makes the J call doubtful. The CDR3 spans 16 residues. The germline V gene has CDR1 SGHRS and CDR2 YFSETQ.

To note about this clonotype: This may come from a read error, since a much larger clone is one base off. The chain couples TRBV10-1 to TRBJ2-3; 12 bases fit TRBD2. Germline V lookup: CDR1 WNHNN, CDR2 SYGVQD (reference sequence). This CDR3 spans 20 amino acids. The DNA for the CDR3 is TGCGCCAACAGTGAGTCTCTAGCGGGAGGGCCTCTGTTAATGACAGATACGCAGTATTTT. Encoded protein: CANSESLAGGPLLMTDTQYF.

This clonotype was seen ten or more times. The V gene is TRBV6-1, the J gene TRBJ2-1, with 7 positions matching TRBD1. Germline loops: CDR1 MNHNS, CDR2 SASEGT. The length of the CDR3 is 19 residues. The J segment lost 0 bases and the V segment lost 7 bases, leaving 18 bases of the junction unmatched. CDR3 residues: CASTPREGGASDSYNEQFF. CDR3 in DNA: TGTGCCAGCACTCCCCGGGAAGGGGGCGCGTCTGACTCCTACAATGAGCAGTTCTTC.

At least ten counts were recorded for this clonotype. The chain uses TRBV28 and TRBJ2-1; D is undetermined. The germline V and J ends were trimmed by 6 bases and 7 bases, with 10 bases remaining between them. CDR3 size: 12 residues. CDR1 is MDHEN, CDR2 SYDVKM, per germline. The CDR3 coding sequence is TGTGCCAGCAGACCGACTGCAAATGAGCAGTTCTTC. Protein: CASRPTANEQFF.

As regards this clonotype: A single base separates this from a much larger clone, so it may be a read error. V gene TRBV5-1 combines with J gene TRBJ2-7, with 7 bases matching TRBD1. CDR1 is SGHRS, CDR2 YFSETQ, per germline. Unmatched junction bases numbered 10, after V lost 4 bases and J lost 6 bases. The CDR3 loop spans 14 amino acids. CDR3 sequence: CASSPGRGPFEQYF. In DNA, the CDR3 is TGCGCCAGCAGCCCCGGAAGGGGGCCGTTCGAGCAGTACTTC.

The V and J genes are TRBV14 and TRBJ2-7; TRBD2 might be the D (5 bases). Germline V gene sequence: CDR1 SGHDN, CDR2 FVKESK. The CDR3 runs 15 residues. Trimming left V 3 bases short and J 5 bases short, with 17 bases between. The CDR3 nucleotides read TGTGCCAGCAGCCACACGGGGAGCCGAGAGGACGAGCAGTACTTC. This encodes CASSHTGSREDEQYF.

This sequence joins TRBV2 and TRBJ2-7, with D uncertain. Germline V CDR1 and CDR2: SNHLY, FYNNEI. CDR3 length equals 14 residues. V was pared by 6 bases and J by 2 bases, with 14 bases between. CDR3 in DNA: TGTGCCAGCAGGCGATTGGACCCAACCTACGAGCAGTACTTC. Translating it yields CASRRLDPTYEQYF.

CDR3 sequence: CASSFFGVGYEQFF. The CDR3 region has the DNA TGTGCCAGCAGTTTCTTCGGGGTGGGGTATGAGCAGTTCTTC. The chain links TRBV28 to TRBJ2-1; TRBD2 might be the D (5 bases). Germline loops: CDR1 MDHEN, CDR2 SYDVKM. This CDR3 is 14 amino acids long. V was cut by 3 bases and J by 8 bases, with 14 bases left in between.

This clonotype has more than one count but fewer than ten. The V and J genes are TRBV3-1 and TRBJ1-2; 7 positions agree with TRBD1. The CDR3 contains 14 residues. V was clipped by 4 bases and J by 6 bases; unmatched bases: 8. Germline V gene sequence: CDR1 LGHDT, CDR2 YNNKEL (reference sequence). The CDR3 loop reads CASSLPGGADGYTF. CDR3 coding DNA: TGTGCCAGCAGCCTCCCAGGGGGTGCGGATGGCTACACCTTC.

As to this clonotype: This may arise from a read error, as a much more abundant clone is one base away. The conserved phenylalanine or tryptophan normally closing the CDR3 is absent here, so this likely arose from a read error. The chain couples TRBV27 to TRBJ2-1; 7 positions match TRBD1. The CDR3 has 13 amino acids. The germline V gene has CDR1 MNHEY and CDR2 SMNVEV (reference sequence). V shed 6 bases and J 5 bases; nucleotides not matched to a gene: 4. The CDR3 loop reads CASSWGQNNEQFL. For the CDR3, the DNA is TGTGCCAGCAGCTGGGGACAGAACAATGAGCAGTTCTTA.

This clonotype was seen many times. The rearrangement uses TRBV7-7 and TRBJ2-7; 7 bases fit TRBD2. Germline assignment: CDR1 SSHAT and CDR2 FNYEAQ (reference sequence). The CDR3 extends over 15 amino acids. Trimming took 1 base from V and 2 from J; bases not matched to a gene: 5. The CDR3 region has the DNA TGTGCCAGCAGCTTAGGTCCCGGACTAGCCTACGAGCAGTACTTC. The encoded protein is CASSLGPGLAYEQYF.

The chain links TRBV15 to TRBJ2-2, with 9 bases matching TRBD2. Trimming at V came to 0 bases and at J to 1 base, leaving 3 bases not matched to a gene. The CDR3 totals 17 residues. CDR1 and CDR2 (germline): LNHNV, YYDKDF (reference sequence). This CDR3 is CATSRDRLAVNTGELFF. CDR3 nucleotide sequence: TGTGCCACCAGCAGAGATCGACTAGCGGTGAACACCGGGGAGCTGTTTTTT.

This chain connects TRBV20-1 to TRBJ1-1, with D unclear. V was cut by 2 bases and J by 0 bases, with 7 bases left in between. The CDR3 runs to 13 residues. Germline V CDR1 and CDR2: DFQATT, SNEGSKA (reference sequence). The CDR3: CSARRQVNTEAFF. In nucleotides, the CDR3 is TGCAGTGCTAGAAGGCAAGTGAACACTGAAGCTTTCTTT.

This clonotype was found once. The chain links TRBV2 to TRBJ2-7; D possibly corresponds to TRBD2 (5 bases). Germline CDR1 is SNHLY and CDR2 is FYNNEI. The germline V and J ends were trimmed by 5 bases and 12 bases, with 14 bases remaining between them. The CDR3 contains 11 residues. DNA of the CDR3: TGTGCCAGCAGTTCCCGGGCTAGCCCGTACTTC. This codes for CASSSRASPYF.

This clonotype was observed at least ten times. The CDR3: CASSTKTPTSGRNNEQFF. The CDR3 nucleotides are TGTGCCAGCAGTACAAAAACACCAACTAGCGGGAGGAACAATGAGCAGTTCTTC. V and J are TRBV27 and TRBJ2-1, with 12 positions matching TRBD2. CDR1 is MNHEY, CDR2 SMNVEV, per germline (reference sequence). The V gene end was trimmed by 5 bases and the J gene end by 5 bases; junction bases not matched to a gene: 13. The CDR3 consists of 18 residues.